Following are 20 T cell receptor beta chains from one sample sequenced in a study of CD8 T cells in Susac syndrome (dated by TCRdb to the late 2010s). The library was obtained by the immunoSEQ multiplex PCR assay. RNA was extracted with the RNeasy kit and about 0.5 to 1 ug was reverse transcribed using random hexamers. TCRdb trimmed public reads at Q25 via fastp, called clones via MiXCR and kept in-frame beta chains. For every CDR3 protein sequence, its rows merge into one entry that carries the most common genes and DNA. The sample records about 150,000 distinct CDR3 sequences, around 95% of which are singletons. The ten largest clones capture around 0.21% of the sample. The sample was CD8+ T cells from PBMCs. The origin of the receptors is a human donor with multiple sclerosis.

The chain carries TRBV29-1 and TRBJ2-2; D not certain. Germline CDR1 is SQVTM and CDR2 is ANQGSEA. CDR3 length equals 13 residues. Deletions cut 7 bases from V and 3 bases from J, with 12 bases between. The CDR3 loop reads CSAQSWDTGELFF. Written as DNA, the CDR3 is TGCAGCGCACAATCATGGGACACCGGGGAGCTGTTTTTT.

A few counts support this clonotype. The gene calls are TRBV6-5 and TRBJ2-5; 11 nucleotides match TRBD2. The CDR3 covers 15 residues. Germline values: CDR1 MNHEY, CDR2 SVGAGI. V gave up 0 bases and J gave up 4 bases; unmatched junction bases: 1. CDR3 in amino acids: CASSYSTSGGETQYF. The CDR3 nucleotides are TGTGCCAGCAGTTACTCTACTAGCGGGGGAGAGACCCAGTACTTC.

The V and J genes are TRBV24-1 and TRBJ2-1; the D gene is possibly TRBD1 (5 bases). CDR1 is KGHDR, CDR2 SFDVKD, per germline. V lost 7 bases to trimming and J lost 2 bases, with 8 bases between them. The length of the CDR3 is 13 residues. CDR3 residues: CATRQGTYNEQFF. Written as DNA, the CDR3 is TGTGCCACCAGGCAGGGAACCTACAATGAGCAGTTCTTC.

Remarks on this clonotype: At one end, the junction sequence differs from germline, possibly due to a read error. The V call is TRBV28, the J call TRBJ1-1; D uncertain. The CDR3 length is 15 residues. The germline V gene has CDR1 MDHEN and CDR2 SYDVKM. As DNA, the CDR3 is TGTGCCAGCAGTCCACCGGGAGTGTTCAACACTGAAGCTTTTTTT. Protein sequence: CASSPPGVFNTEAFF.

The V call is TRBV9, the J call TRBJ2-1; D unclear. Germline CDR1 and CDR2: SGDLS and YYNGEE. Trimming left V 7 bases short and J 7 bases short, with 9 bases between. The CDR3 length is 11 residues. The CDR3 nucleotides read TGTGCCAGCCGCGCGGAGAATGAGCAGTTCTTC. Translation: CASRAENEQFF. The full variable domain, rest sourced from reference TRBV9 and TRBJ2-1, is DSGVTQTPKHLITATGQRVTLRCSPRSGDLSVYWYQQSLDQGLQFLIQYYNGEERAKGNILERFSAQQFPDLHSELNLSSLELGDSALYFCASRAENEQFFGPGTRLTVL.

CDR3 amino acids: CASSPVDHREQFF. The CDR3 region has the DNA TGTGCCAGCAGCCCCGTGGACCACCGTGAGCAGTTCTTC. The chain is built from TRBV9 and TRBJ2-1; no firm D call. V shed 4 bases and J shed 9 bases, with 14 bases lying between them. The CDR3 totals 13 residues. Germline CDR1 SGDLS, CDR2 YYNGEE.

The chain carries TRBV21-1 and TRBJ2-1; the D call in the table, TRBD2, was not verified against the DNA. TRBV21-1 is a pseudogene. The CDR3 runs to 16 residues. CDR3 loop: CASSKVEDGSGDEQFF. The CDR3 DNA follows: TGTGCCAGCAGCAAAGTTGAGGACGGGAGTGGGGATGAGCAGTTCTTC.

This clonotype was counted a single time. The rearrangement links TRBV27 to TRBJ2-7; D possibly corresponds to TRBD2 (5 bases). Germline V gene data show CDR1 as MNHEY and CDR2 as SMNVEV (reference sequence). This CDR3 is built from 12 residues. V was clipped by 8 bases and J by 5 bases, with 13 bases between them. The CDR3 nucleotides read TGTGCCAGCCGCGGAGGTTGGCACGAGCAGTACTTC. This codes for CASRGGWHEQYF.

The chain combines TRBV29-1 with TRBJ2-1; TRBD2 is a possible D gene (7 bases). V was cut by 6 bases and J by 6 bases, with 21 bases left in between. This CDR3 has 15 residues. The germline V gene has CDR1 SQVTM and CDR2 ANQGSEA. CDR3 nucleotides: TGCAGCGTATGGGGGGGGGCAGCCGGGAGCAATGAGCAGTTCTTC. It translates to CSVWGGAAGSNEQFF.

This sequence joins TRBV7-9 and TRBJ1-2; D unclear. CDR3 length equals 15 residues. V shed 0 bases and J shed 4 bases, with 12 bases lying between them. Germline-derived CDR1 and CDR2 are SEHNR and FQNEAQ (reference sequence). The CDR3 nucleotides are TGTGCCAGCAGCTTAGCTAGGCAGGACCGCTATGGCTACACCTTC. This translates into CASSLARQDRYGYTF.

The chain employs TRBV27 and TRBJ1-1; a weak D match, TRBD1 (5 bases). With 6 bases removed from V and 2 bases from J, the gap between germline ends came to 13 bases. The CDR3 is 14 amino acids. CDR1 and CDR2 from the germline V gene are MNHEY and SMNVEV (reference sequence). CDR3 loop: CASRLTELNTEAFF. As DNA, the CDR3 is TGTGCCAGCAGGCTGACAGAGCTTAACACTGAAGCTTTCTTT.

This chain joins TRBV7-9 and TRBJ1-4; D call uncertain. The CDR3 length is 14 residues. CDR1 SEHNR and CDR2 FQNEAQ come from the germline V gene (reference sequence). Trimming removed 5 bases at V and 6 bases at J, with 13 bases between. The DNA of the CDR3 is TGTGCCAGCAGCCCAAAAGCGGTCCATGAAAAACTGTTTTTT. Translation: CASSPKAVHEKLFF.

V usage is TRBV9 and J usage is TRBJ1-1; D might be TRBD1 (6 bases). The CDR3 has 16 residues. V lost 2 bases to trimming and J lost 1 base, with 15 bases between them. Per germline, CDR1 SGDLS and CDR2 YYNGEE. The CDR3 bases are TGTGCCAGCAGCGTTTTCGGGGGCAGCGAGAACACTGAAGCTTTCTTT. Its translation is CASSVFGGSENTEAFF.

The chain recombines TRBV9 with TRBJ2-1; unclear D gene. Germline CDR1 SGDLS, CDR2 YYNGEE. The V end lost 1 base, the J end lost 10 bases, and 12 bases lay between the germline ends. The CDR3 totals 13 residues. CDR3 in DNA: TGTGCCAGCAGCGTACTGGCCGAAGACGAGCAGTTCTTC. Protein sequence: CASSVLAEDEQFF.

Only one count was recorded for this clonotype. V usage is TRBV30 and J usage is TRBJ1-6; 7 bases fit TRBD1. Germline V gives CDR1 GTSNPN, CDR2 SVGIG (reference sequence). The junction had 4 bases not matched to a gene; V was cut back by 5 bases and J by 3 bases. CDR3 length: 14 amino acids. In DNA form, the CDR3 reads TGTGCCTGGGGACAGGAGAACTATAATTCACCCCTCCACTTT. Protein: CAWGQENYNSPLHF. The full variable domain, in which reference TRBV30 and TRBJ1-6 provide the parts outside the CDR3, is SQTIHQWPATLVQPVGSPLSLECTVEGTSNPNLYWYRQAAGRGLQLLFYSVGIGQISSEVPQNLSASRPQDRQFILSSKKLLLSDSGFYLCAWGQENYNSPLHFGNGTRLTVT.

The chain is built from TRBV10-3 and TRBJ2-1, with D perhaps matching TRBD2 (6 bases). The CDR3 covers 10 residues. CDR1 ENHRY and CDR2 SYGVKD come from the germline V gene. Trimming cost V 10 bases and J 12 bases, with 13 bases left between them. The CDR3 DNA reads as TGTGCCACCGCCGGGGGTGGGCAGTTCTTC. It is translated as CATAGGGQFF.

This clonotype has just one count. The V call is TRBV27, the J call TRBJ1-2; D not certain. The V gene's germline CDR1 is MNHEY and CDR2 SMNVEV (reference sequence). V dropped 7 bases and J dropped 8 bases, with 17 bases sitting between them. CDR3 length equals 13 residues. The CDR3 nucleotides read TGTGCCAGCACCAAGAACCTCTTAACAGGCTACACCTTC. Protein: CASTKNLLTGYTF.

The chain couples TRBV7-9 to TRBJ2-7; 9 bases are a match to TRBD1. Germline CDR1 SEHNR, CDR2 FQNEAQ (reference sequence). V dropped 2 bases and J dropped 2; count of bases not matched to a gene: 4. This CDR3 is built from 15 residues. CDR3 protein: CASSLPGQGAYEQYF. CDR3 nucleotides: TGTGCCAGCAGCTTACCGGGACAGGGAGCCTACGAGCAGTACTTC.

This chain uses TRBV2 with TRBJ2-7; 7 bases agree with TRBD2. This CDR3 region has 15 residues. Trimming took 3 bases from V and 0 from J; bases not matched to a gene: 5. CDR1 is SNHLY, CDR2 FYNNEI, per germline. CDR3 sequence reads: CASSDLAGDSYEQYF. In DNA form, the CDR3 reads TGTGCCAGCAGTGATTTGGCGGGGGACTCCTACGAGCAGTACTTC. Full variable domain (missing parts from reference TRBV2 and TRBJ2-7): EPEVTQTPSHQVTQMGQEVILRCVPISNHLYFYWYRQILGQKVEFLVSFYNNEISEKSEIFDDQFSVERPDGSNFTLKIRSTKLEDSAMYFCASSDLAGDSYEQYFGPGTRLTVT.

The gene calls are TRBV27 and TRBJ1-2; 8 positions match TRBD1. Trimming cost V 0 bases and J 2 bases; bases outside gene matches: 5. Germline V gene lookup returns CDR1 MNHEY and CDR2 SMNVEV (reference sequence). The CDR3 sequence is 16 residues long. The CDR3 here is CASSLSSTGGNYGYTF. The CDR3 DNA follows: TGTGCCAGCAGTTTATCGAGTACAGGGGGGAACTATGGCTACACCTTC.